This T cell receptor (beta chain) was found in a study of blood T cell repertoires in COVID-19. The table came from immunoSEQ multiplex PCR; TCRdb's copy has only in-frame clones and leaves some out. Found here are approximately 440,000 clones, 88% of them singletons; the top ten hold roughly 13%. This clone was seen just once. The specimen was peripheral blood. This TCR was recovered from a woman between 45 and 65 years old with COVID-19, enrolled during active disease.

CDR3 coding DNA: TGTGCCAGCAGCGCCCTAGCGGGGGGGCTCTTGTATGAGCAGTTCTTC. As protein: CASSALAGGLLYEQFF. The chain couples TRBV11-1 to TRBJ2-1, with TRBD2 identical over 12 bases. Germline trimming cut 5 bases from V and 8 bases from J; bases unmatched to any gene: 10. Germline assignment: CDR1 SGHAT and CDR2 FQDESV (reference sequence). CDR3 length: 16 amino acids.